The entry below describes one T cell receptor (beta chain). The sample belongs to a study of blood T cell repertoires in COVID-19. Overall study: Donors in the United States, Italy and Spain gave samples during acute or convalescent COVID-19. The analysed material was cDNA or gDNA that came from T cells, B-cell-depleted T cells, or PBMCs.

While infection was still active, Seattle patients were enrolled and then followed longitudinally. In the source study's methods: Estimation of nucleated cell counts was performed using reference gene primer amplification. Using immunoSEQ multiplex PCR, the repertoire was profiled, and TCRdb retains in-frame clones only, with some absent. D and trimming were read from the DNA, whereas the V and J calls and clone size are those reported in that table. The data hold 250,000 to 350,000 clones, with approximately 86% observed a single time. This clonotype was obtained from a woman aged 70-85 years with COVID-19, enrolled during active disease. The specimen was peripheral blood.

The CDR3 DNA follows: TGTGCCAGCTCACCACCCCAGGGCCTTCCCTACGAGCAGTACTTC. Translation gives CASSPPQGLPYEQYF. This chain uses TRBV18 with TRBJ2-7; D possibly corresponds to TRBD1 (5 bases). V was pared by 0 bases and J by 2 bases, with 11 bases between. The CDR3 sequence is 15 residues long. Germline values: CDR1 KGHSH, CDR2 LQKENI.